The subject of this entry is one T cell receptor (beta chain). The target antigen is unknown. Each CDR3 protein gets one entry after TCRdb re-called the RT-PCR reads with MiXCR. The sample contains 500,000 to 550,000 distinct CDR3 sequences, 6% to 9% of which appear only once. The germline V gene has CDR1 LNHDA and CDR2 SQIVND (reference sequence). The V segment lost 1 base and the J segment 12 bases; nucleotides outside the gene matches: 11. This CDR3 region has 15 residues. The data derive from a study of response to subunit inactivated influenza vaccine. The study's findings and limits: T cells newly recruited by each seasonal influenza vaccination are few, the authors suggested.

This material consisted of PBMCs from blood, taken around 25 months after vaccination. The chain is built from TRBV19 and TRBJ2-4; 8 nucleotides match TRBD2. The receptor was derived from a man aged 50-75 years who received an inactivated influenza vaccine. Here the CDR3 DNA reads TGTGCCAGTAGTATAGGGCTAGCGGGTGAAATCAGTCAGTACTTC. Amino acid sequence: CASSIGLAGEISQYF. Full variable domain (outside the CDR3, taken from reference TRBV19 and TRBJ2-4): DGGITQSPKYLFRKEGQNVTLSCEQNLNHDAMYWYRQDPGQGLRLIYYSQIVNDFQKGDIAEGYSVSREKKESFPLTVTSAQKNPTAFYLCASSIGLAGEISQYFGAGTRLSVL.